Detailed here is one T cell receptor (beta chain). These data originate in a study of blood T cell repertoires in COVID-19. As for the study in general: Material from acute and convalescent COVID-19 was sourced from the United States, Italy and Spain. Sample material is recorded as cDNA or gDNA derived from T cells, B-cell-depleted T cells, or PBMCs.

In the original workflow: Reference gene primer amplification gave estimated nucleated cell counts. Sequencing used immunoSEQ multiplex PCR; TCRdb keeps in-frame clones, though not all of them. The D gene and trimming were derived from the DNA, and the V and J assignments and clone size from that table. The data contain about 210,000 clones, around nine tenths of them seen just once; the ten biggest clones take up about 5%. The sample consisted of peripheral blood. This TCR was recovered from a woman aged 40 to 50 with acute or convalescent COVID-19.

Written as DNA, the CDR3 is TGCGCCAGCAGCTCAGGATCGGGGGGCAGTGAAAAACTGTTTTTT. It translates to CASSSGSGGSEKLFF. The chain links TRBV4-1 to TRBJ1-4, with a weak D call TRBD1 (6 bases). Germline values: CDR1 MGHRA, CDR2 YSYEKL. CDR3 length: 15 amino acids. Trimming took off 5 bases at V and 7 bases at J, with 17 bases between the two ends.